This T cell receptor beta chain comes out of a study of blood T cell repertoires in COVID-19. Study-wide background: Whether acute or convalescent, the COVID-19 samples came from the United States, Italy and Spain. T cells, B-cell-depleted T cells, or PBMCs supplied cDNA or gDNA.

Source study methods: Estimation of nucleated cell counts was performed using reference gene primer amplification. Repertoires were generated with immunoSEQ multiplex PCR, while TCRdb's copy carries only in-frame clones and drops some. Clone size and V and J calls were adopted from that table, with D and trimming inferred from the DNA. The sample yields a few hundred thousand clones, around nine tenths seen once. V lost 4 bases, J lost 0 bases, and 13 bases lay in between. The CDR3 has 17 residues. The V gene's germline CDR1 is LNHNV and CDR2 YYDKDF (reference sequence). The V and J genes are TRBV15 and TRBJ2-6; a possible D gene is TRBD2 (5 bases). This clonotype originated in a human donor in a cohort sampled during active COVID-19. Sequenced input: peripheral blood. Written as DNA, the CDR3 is TGTGCCACCAGCACCCCCGGGGAGAGCTCTGGGGCCAACGTCCTGACTTTC. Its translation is CATSTPGESSGANVLTF.